This TCR beta chain was observed in a study of T cells in Graves' hyperthyroidism and ophthalmopathy. Study-level background: At the time of initial diagnosis and before any treatment, peripheral blood was collected.

The germline gives CDR1 PRHDT, CDR2 FYEKMQ (reference sequence). V dropped 4 bases and J dropped 4 bases, with 11 bases sitting between them. The CDR3 spans 15 residues. Researchers amplified the TCR beta CDR3 regions from RNA transcripts. TCR CDR3 underwent first-round RT-PCR with the HTBI primer set. MiXCR, run by TCRdb on the multiplex PCR reads, gives a single entry per CDR3 protein. The top ten clones hold 18% of a sample with around 560,000 distinct CDR3 sequences, roughly a sixth of them seen once. The receptor was derived from a young woman with Graves' hyperthyroidism. The V call is TRBV13, the J call TRBJ1-6; D unclear. Material: blood. The CDR3 DNA reads as TGTGCCAGCAGCTACTCTTTTCCATATAATTCACCCCTCCACTTT. Its protein product is CASSYSFPYNSPLHF.